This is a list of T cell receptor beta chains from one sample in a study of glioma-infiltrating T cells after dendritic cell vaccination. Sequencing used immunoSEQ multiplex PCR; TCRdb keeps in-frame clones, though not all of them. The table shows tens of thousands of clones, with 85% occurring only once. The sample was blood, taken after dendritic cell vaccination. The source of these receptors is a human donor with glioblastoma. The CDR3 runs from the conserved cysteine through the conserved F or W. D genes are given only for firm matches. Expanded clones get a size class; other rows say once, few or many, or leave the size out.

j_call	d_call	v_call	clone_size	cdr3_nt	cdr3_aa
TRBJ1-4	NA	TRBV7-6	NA	TGTGCCAGCAGCTTAAGGGGTGAAAAACTGTTTTTT	CASSLRGEKLFF
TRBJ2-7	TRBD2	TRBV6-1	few	TGTGCCAGCAGTGGAACTAGCGACCTATCGGCCGAGCAGTACTTC	CASSGTSDLSAEQYF
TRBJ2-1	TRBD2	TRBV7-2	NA	TGTGCCAGCAGCCAACTAGCGGGGGTCTACAATGAGCAGTTCTTC	CASSQLAGVYNEQFF
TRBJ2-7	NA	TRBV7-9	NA	TGTGCCAGCAGCTTAGAGGAGGGGTACGAGCAGTACTTC	CASSLEEGYEQYF
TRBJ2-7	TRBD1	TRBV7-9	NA	TGTGCCAGCAGCTTAGAGGTTGGCGGCAGGGGGCGGAACGAGCAGTACTTC	CASSLEVGGRGRNEQYF
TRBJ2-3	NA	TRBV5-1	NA	TGCGCCAGCCGCGGGACTCGGAGCACAGATACGCAGTATTTT	CASRGTRSTDTQYF
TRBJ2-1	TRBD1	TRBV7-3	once	TGTGCCAGCAGCTTAACGCGGCCAGGGGGTAGGAATGAGCAGTTCTTC	CASSLTRPGGRNEQFF
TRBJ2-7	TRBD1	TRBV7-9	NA	TGTGCCAGCAGACCTCTTGTACCGGGACAGGGCCCGACATGGAACGAGCAGTACTTC	CASRPLVPGQGPTWNEQYF
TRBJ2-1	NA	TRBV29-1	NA	TGCAGCGCGGAACAGGGAAGGATGGATGAGCAGTTCTTC	CSAEQGRMDEQFF
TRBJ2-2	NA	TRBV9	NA	TGTGCCAGCAGCGTAGTCGGGTCCCTTGGGTCCGGGGAGCTGTTTTTT	CASSVVGSLGSGELFF
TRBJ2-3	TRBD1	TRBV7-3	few	TGTGCCAGCAGCCCCCAAGGGACAGTAATTAACGGGGCGCAGTATTTT	CASSPQGTVINGAQYF
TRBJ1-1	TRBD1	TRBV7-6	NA	TGTGCCAGCAGCTCCGGGACAGGGAACACTGAAGCTTTCTTT	CASSSGTGNTEAFF
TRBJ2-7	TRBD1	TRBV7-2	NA	TGTGCCAGCAGCGCCCGGTCCGGGACAGGGGGCCACGAGCAGTACTTC	CASSARSGTGGHEQYF
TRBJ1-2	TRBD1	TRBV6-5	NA	TGTGCCAGCAGTTCGGCAAGGGGGCGGAACTATGGCTACACCTTC	CASSSARGRNYGYTF
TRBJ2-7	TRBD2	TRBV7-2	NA	TGTGCCAGCAGCTTAGAGGGGCTAGCGGGAGCCCACGAGCAGTACTTC	CASSLEGLAGAHEQYF
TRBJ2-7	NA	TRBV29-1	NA	TGCAGCGTTGTCTCCATTGGGGCAGTTACCTACGAGCAGTACTTC	CSVVSIGAVTYEQYF
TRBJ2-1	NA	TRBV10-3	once	TGTGCCATCAGTGACCCCCGTCTGAGTGAGCAGTTCTTC	CAISDPRLSEQFF
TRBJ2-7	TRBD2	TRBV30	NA	TGTGCCTTAGAAACTAGCGGGAGGTCCTACGAGCAGTACTTC	CALETSGRSYEQYF
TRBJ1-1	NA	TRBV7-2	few	TGTGCCAGCAGCCAAGGGTACAGGGTAAGAACTGAAGCTTTCTTT	CASSQGYRVRTEAFF
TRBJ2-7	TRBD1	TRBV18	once	TGTGCCAGCTCACCCGGACAGGGGGCCTACGAGCAGTACTTC	CASSPGQGAYEQYF
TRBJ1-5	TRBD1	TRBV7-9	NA	TGTGCCAGCAGCATTGGGACAGGGGTTCAGCCCCAGCATTTT	CASSIGTGVQPQHF
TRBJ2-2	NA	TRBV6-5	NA	TGTGCCAGCAGTTATGGCGGGCGCACCGGGGAGCTGTTTTTT	CASSYGGRTGELFF
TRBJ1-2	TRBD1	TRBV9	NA	TGTGCCAGCAGCCTAGAGACAGGGAAGGCCTATGGCTACACCTTC	CASSLETGKAYGYTF
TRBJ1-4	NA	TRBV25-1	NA	TGTGCCAGCAGTGAGCCCGAGAACCCAACTAATGAAAAACTGTTTTTT	CASSEPENPTNEKLFF
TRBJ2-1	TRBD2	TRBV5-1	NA	TGCGCCAGCAGCTTGACTAGCGGAGGAACCTACAATGAGCAGTTCTTC	CASSLTSGGTYNEQFF
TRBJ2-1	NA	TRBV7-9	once	TGTGCCAGCAGCTCCTGGGACTTCGGGCTGTTCTTC	CASSSWDFGLFF
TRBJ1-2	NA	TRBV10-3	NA	TGTGCCATCAGACAGGACAGCTCAACTATGGGCTACACCTTC	CAIRQDSSTMGYTF
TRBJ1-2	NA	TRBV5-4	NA	TGTGCCAGCAGGCCCGGGGGGGATAACTATGGCTACACCTTC	CASRPGGDNYGYTF
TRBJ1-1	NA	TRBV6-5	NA	TGTGCCAGCAGTTACTCCTGGGGAGGGAACACTGAAGCTTTCTTT	CASSYSWGGNTEAFF
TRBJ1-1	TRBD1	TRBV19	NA	TGTGCCACCTACGACAGGGGAAAGAACACTGAAGCTTTCTTT	CATYDRGKNTEAFF
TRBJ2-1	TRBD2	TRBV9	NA	TGTGCCAGCAGCGTACAGCGGGGGGGCCTGAATGAGCAGTTCTTC	CASSVQRGGLNEQFF
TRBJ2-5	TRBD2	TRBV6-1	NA	TGTGCCAGCAGTATACGGACTAGCCAGACCCAGTACTTC	CASSIRTSQTQYF
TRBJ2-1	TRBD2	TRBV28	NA	TGTGCCAGCAGTTTAACCTTAGCGGGAGGAACCAATGAGCAGTTCTTC	CASSLTLAGGTNEQFF
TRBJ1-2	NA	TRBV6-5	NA	TGTGCCAGCAGTGAAGCGCTCTTCGGCCTCACCTTC	CASSEALFGLTF
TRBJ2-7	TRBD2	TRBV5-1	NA	TGCGCCAGCAGCCCAGCGGGAGGAAGCTCCTACGAGCAGTACTTC	CASSPAGGSSYEQYF
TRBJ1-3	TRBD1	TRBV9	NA	TGTGCCAGCAGCCCCCCGGAACAGGGGGTGGGTGGAAACACCATATATTTT	CASSPPEQGVGGNTIYF
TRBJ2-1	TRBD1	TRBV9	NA	TGTGCCAGCAGCGTAGGAGGGACAGGGGGCCAGAATGAGCAGTTCTTC	CASSVGGTGGQNEQFF
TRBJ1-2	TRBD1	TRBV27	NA	TGTGCCAGCAGACCGAGACAGGGAACTACGCACTATGGCTACACCTTC	CASRPRQGTTHYGYTF
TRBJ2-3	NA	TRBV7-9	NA	TGTGCCAGCAGCTTAGGCGGGCCCCCAAGAGATACGCAGTATTTT	CASSLGGPPRDTQYF
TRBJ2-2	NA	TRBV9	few	TGTGCCAGCAGCGTAGATGTATTCGGGGAGCTGTTTTTT	CASSVDVFGELFF
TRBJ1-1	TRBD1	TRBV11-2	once	TGTGCCAGCAGCCCGGGACAGGGGATTTCGGACACTGAAGCTTTCTTT	CASSPGQGISDTEAFF
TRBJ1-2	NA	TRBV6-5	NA	TGTGCCAGCAGACCGGACAGTCAGCGTGGCTACACCTTC	CASRPDSQRGYTF
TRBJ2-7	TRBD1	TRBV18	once	TGTGCCAGCTCACCACCGGGACAGGTCTACGAGCAGTACTTC	CASSPPGQVYEQYF
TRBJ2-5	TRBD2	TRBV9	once	TGTGCCAGCAGCGTCACTAGCGGGAGCCAAGAGACCCAGTACTTC	CASSVTSGSQETQYF
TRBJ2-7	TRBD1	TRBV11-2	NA	TGTGCCAGCAGCTTAGATGGGGACAGGGCAGCCTACGAGCAGTACTTC	CASSLDGDRAAYEQYF
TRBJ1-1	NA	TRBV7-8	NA	TGTGCCAGCAGCTTAGCTTGGGTGGGAGATGAAGCTTTCTTT	CASSLAWVGDEAFF
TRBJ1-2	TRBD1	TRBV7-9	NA	TGTGCCAGCAGCTTGCACACCGGGACAGGCAACTATGGCTACACCTTC	CASSLHTGTGNYGYTF
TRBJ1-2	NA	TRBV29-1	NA	TGCAGCGTTGAGTGGACAGATAACTATGGCTACACCTTC	CSVEWTDNYGYTF
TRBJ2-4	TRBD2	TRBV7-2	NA	TGTGCCAGCAGCCCTCGAGGAGCGGGAGGGCTTGACATTCAGTACTTC	CASSPRGAGGLDIQYF
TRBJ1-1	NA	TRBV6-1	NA	TGTGCCAGCAGTGGACACATTCTGGACTGGGGTGAAGCTTTCTTT	CASSGHILDWGEAFF
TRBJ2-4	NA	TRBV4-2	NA	TGTGCCAGCAGCCAGACCCTCACTACCCAGCTTAACCTTCAGTACTTC	CASSQTLTTQLNLQYF
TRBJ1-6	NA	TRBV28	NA	TGTGCCAGCACTCAACGGGGGGCGCGGAATTCACCCCTCCACTTT	CASTQRGARNSPLHF
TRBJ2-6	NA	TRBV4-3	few	TGCGCCAGCAGCCAAAGTTGGGGACTGACCTCTGGGGCCAACGTCCTGACTTTC	CASSQSWGLTSGANVLTF
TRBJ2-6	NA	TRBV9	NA	TGTGCCAGCAGCGGGCCGGGACAACGCTCTGGGGCCAACGTCCTGACTTTC	CASSGPGQRSGANVLTF
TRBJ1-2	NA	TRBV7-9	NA	TGTGCCAGCAGCCCCCCGACAGGTCTTTTTAACTATGGCTACACCTTC	CASSPPTGLFNYGYTF
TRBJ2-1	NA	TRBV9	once	TGTGCCAGCAGCGAGGGGGACTACAATGAGCAGTTCTTC	CASSEGDYNEQFF
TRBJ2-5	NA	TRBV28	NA	TGTGCCAGCAGGTCCGGCCCACGGGGGACCCAGTACTTC	CASRSGPRGTQYF
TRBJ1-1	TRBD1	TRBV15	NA	TGTGCCACCAGCAGACAAGGACAGGGAGGCACTGAAGCTTTCTTT	CATSRQGQGGTEAFF